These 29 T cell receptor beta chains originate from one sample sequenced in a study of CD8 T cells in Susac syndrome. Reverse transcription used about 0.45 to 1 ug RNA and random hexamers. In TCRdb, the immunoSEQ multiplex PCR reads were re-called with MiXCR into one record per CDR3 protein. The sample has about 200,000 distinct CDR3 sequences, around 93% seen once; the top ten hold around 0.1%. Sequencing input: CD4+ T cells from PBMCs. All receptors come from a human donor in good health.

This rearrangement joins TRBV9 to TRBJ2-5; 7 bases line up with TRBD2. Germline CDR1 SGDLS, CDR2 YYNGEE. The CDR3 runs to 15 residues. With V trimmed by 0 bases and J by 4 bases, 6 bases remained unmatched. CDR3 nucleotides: TGTGCCAGCAGCGTAGCGGCCGGACTAGGAGAGACCCAGTACTTC. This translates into CASSVAAGLGETQYF.

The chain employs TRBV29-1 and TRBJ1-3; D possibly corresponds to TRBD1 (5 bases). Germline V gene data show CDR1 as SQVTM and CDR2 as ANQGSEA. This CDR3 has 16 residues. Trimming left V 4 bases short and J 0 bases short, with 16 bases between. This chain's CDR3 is CSVANLDSLSGNTIYF. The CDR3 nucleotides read TGCAGCGTTGCCAACCTAGACAGTCTCTCTGGAAACACCATATATTTT. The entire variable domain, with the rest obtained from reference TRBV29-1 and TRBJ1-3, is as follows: SAVISQKPSRDICQRGTSLTIQCQVDSQVTMMFWYRQQPGQSLTLIATANQGSEATYESGFVIDKFPISRPNLTFSTLTVSNMSPEDSSIYLCSVANLDSLSGNTIYFGEGSWLTVV.

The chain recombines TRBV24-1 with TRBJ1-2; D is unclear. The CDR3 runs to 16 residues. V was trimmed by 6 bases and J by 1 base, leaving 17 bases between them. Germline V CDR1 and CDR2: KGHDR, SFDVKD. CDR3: CATSSGSAPLNYGYTF. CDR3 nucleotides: TGTGCCACCAGTTCGGGTTCAGCGCCCCTTAACTATGGCTACACCTTC.

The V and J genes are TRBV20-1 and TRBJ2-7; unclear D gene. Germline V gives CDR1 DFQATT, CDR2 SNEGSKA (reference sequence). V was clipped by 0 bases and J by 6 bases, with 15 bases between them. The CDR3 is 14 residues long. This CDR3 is CSARDSRRAGEQYF. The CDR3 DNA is TGCAGTGCTAGAGATAGCCGGCGAGCAGGCGAGCAGTACTTC.

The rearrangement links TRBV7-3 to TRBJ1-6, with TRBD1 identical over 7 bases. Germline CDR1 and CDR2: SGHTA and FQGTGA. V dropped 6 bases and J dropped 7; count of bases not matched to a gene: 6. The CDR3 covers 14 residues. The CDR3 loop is CASSYQGGNSPLHF. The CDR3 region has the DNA TGTGCCAGCAGTTACCAGGGGGGCAATTCACCCCTCCACTTT.

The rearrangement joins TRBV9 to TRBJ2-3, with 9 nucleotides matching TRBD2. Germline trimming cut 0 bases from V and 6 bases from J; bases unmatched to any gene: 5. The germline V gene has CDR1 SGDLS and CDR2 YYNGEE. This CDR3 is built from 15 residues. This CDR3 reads CASSVGGGDPDTQYF. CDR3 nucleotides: TGTGCCAGCAGCGTAGGCGGGGGGGACCCGGATACGCAGTATTTT.

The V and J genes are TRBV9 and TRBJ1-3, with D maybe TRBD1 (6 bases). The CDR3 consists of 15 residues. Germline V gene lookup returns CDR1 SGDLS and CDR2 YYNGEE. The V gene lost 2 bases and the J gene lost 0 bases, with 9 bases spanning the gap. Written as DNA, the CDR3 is TGTGCCAGCAGCGTGGGACAAGCCTCTGGAAACACCATATATTTT. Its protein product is CASSVGQASGNTIYF.

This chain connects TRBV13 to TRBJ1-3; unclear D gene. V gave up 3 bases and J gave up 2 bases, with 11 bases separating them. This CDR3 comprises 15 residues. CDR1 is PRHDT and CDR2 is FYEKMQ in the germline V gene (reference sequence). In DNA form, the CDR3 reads TGTGCCAGCAGCTTCCCACCAATGGCTGGAAACACCATATATTTT. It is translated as CASSFPPMAGNTIYF.

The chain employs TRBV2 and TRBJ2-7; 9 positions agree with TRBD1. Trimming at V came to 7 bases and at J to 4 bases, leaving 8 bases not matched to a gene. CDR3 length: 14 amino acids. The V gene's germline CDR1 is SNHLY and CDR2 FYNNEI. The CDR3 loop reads CASIRDRVVYEQYF. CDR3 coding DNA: TGTGCCAGCATCCGGGACAGGGTGGTGTACGAGCAGTACTTC.

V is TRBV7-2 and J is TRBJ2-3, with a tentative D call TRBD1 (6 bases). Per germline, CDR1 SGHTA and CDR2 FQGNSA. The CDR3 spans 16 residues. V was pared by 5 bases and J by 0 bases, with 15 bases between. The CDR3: CASSLTGQASTDTQYF. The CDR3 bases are TGTGCCAGCAGCCTAACGGGACAAGCTAGCACAGATACGCAGTATTTT.

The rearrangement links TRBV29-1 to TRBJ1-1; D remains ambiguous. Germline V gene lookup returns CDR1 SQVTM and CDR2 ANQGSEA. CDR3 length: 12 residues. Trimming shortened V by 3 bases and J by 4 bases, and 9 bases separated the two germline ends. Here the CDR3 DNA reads TGCAGCGTTGAGATTGGGAGCACTGAAGCTTTCTTT. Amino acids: CSVEIGSTEAFF.

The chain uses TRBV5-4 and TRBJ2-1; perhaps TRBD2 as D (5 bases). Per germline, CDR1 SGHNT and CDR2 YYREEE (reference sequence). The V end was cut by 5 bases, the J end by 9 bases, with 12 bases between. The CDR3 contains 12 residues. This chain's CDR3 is CASRGDSVEQFF. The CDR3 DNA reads TGTGCCAGCAGGGGAGATTCTGTTGAGCAGTTCTTC.

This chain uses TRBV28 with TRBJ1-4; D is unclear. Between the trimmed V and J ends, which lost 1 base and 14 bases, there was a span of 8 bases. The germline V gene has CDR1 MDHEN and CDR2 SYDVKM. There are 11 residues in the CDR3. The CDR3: CASSLSSGLFF. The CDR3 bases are TGTGCCAGCAGTTTATCGTCGGGGCTGTTTTTT. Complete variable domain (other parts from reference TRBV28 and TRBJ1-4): DVKVTQSSRYLVKRTGEKVFLECVQDMDHENMFWYRQDPGLGLRLIYFSYDVKMKEKGDIPEGYSVSREKKERFSLILESASTNQTSMYLCASSLSSGLFFGSGTQLSVL.

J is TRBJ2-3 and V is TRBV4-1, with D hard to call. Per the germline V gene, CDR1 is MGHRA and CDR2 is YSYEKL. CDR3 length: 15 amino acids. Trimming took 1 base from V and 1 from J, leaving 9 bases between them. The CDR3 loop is CASSQGEAGTDTQYF. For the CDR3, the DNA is TGCGCCAGCAGCCAAGGAGAGGCTGGCACAGATACGCAGTATTTT.

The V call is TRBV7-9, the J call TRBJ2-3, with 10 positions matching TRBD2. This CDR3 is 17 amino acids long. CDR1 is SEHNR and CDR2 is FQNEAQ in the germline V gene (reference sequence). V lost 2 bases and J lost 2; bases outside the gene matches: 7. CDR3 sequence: CASSLLELAGPTDTQYF. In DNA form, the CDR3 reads TGTGCCAGCAGCTTACTCGAACTAGCGGGGCCCACAGATACGCAGTATTTT.

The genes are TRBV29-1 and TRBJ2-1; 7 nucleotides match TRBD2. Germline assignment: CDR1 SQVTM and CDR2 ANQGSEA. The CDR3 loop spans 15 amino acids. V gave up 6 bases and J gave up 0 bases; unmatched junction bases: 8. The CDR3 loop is CSVRPGGSSYNEQFF. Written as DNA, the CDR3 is TGCAGCGTCAGACCCGGGGGGAGCTCCTACAATGAGCAGTTCTTC.

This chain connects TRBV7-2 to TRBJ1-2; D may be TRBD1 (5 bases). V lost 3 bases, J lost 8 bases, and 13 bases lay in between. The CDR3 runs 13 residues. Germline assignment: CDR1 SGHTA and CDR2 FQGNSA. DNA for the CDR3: TGTGCCAGCAGCTTGGACGCATGGGGGGGCTACACCTTC. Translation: CASSLDAWGGYTF.

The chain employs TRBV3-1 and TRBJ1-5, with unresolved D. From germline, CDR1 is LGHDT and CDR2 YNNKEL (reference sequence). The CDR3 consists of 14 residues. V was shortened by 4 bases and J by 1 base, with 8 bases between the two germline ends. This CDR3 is CASSPRTSNQPQHF. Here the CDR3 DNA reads TGTGCCAGCAGCCCCCGGACCAGCAATCAGCCCCAGCATTTT.

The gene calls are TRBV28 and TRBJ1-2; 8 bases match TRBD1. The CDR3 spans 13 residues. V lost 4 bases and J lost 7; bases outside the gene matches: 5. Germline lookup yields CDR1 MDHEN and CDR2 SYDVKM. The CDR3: CASSSQGAPGYTF. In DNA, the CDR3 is TGTGCCAGCAGTTCTCAGGGGGCGCCTGGCTACACCTTC.

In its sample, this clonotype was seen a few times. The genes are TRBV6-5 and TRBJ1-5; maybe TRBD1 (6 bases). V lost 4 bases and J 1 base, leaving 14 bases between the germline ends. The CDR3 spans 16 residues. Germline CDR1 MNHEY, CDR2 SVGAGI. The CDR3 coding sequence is TGTGCCAGCAGTTCGCTCAGGGGAGTGAGCAATCAGCCCCAGCATTTT. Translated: CASSSLRGVSNQPQHF.

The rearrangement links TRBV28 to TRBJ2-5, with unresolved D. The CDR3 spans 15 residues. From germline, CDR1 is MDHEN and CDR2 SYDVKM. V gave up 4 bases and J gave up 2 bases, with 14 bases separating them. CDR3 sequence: CASSSGVVKQETQYF. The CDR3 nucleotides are TGTGCCAGCAGTTCGGGCGTGGTAAAACAAGAGACCCAGTACTTC.

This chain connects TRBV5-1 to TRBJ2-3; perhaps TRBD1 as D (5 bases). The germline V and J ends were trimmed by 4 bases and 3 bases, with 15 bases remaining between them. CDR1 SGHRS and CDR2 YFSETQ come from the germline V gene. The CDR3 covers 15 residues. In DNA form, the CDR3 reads TGCGCCAGCAGCAAGCAGGGTGTAGGGACAGATACGCAGTATTTT. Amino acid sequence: CASSKQGVGTDTQYF.

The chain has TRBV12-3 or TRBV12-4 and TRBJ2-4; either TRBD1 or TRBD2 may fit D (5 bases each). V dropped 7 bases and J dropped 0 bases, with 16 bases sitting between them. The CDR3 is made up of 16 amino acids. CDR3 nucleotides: TGTGCCAGCACCTTTAGGGGACCCCTAGCCAAAAACATTCAGTACTTC. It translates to CASTFRGPLAKNIQYF.

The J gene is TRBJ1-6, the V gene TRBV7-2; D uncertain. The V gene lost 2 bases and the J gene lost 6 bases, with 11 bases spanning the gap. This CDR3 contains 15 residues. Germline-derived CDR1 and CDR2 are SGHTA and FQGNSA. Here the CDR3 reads CASSLRHGGNSPLHF. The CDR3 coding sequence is TGTGCCAGCAGCTTAAGACACGGCGGTAATTCACCCCTCCACTTT.

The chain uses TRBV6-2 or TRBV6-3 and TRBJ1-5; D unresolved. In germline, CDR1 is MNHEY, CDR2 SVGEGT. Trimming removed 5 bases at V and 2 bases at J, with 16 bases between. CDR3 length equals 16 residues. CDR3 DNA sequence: TGTGCCAGCAGTCTCTCTGAGAGGTTTGGCAATCAGCCCCAGCATTTT. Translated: CASSLSERFGNQPQHF.

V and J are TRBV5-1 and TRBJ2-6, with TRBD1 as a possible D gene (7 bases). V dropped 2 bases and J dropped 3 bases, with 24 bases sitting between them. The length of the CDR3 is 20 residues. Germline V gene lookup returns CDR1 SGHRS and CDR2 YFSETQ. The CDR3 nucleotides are TGCGCCAGCAGCTTAAGGCGCATTTCAGGGGGGATTGATGGGGCCAACGTCCTGACTTTC. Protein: CASSLRRISGGIDGANVLTF.

The CDR3, as DNA: TGCGCCAGCAGCTCCTCGGACCGGACCGGGGAGCTGTTTTTT. This sequence encodes CASSSSDRTGELFF. The chain employs TRBV5-1 and TRBJ2-2; unclear D gene. Germline-derived CDR1 and CDR2 are SGHRS and YFSETQ. The CDR3 runs 14 residues. With 3 bases removed from V and 5 bases from J, the gap between germline ends came to 11 bases.

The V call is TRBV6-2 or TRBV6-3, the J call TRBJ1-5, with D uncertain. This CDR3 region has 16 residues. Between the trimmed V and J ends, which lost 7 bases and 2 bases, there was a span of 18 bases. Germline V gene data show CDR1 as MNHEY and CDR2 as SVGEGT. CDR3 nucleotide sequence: TGTGCCAGCAAATCGATTAGGCGGGGTGGCAATCAGCCCCAGCATTTT. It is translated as CASKSIRRGGNQPQHF.

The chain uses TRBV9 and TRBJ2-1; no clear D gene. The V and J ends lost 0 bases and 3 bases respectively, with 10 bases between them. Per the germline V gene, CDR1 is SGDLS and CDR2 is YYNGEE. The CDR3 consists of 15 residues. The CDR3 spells CASSVDKYNYNEQFF. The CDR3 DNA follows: TGTGCCAGCAGCGTAGATAAGTACAACTACAATGAGCAGTTCTTC.